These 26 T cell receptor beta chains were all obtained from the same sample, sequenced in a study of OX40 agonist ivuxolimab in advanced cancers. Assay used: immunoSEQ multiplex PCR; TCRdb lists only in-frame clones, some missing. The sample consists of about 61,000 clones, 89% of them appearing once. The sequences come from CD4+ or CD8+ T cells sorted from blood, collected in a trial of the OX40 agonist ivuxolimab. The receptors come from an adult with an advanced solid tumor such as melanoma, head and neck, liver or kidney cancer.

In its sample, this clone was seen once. The CDR3 DNA reads as TGTGCCAGTAGTATAGATCTTGAGGCAGATACGCAGTATTTT. Translating gives CASSIDLEADTQYF. This rearrangement joins TRBV19 to TRBJ2-3; D is unresolved. V lost 0 bases and J 4 bases, leaving 8 bases between the germline ends. Germline V gives CDR1 LNHDA, CDR2 SQIVND (reference sequence). The CDR3 is made up of 14 amino acids.

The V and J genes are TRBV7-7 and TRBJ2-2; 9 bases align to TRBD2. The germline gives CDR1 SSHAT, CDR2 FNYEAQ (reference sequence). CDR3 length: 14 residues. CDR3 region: CASQRLADTGELFF. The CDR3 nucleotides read TGTGCTAGCCAAAGACTAGCGGACACCGGGGAGCTGTTTTTT.

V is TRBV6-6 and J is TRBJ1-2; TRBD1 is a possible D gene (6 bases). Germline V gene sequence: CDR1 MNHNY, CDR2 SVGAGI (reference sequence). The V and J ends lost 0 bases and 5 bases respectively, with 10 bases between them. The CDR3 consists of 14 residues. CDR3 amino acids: CASSYSQGTYGYTF. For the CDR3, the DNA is TGTGCCAGCAGTTACTCGCAGGGGACATATGGCTACACCTTC.

CDR3 DNA: TGTGCCAGCAGGATCGGTAGCGGGAGGGACGATGAGCAGTTCTTC. Its protein product is CASRIGSGRDDEQFF. This rearrangement joins TRBV6-1 to TRBJ2-1; 11 bases line up with TRBD2. V lost 6 bases and J lost 8; bases outside the gene matches: 9. Germline-derived CDR1 and CDR2 are MNHNS and SASEGT. This CDR3 spans 15 amino acids.

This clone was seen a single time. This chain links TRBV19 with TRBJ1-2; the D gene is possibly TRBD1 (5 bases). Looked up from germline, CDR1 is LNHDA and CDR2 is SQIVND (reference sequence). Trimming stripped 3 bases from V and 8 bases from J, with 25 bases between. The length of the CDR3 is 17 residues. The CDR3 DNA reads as TGTGCCAGTAGTATTGAGATTCGTGGGACTTCCCCTGGGGGCTACACCTTC. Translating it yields CASSIEIRGTSPGGYTF.

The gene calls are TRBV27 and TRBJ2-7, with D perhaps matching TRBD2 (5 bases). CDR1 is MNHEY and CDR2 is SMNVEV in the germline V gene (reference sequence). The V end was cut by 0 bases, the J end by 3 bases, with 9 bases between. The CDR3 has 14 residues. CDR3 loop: CASSLSGIHYEQYF. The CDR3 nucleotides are TGTGCCAGCAGTTTATCCGGGATCCACTACGAGCAGTACTTC.

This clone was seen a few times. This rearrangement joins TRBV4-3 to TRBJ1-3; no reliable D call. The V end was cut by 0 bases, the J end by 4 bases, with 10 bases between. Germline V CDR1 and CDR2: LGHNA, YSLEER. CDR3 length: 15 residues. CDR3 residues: CASSQDRSVGNTIYF. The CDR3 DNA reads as TGCGCCAGCAGCCAAGACAGGTCCGTCGGAAACACCATATATTTT.

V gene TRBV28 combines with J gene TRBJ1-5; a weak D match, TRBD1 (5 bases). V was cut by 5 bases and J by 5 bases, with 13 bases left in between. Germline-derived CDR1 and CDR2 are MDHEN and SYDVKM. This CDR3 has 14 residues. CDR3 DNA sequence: TGTGCCAGCAGTACCGGGACGGACTATCAGCCCCAGCATTTT. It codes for CASSTGTDYQPQHF.

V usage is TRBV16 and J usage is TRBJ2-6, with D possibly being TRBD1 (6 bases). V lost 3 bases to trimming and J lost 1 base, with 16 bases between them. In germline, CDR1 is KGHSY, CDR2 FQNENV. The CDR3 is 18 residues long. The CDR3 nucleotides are TGTGCCAGCAGCCACACCGGGACACGGGGTTCTGGGGCCAACGTCCTGACTTTC. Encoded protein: CASSHTGTRGSGANVLTF.

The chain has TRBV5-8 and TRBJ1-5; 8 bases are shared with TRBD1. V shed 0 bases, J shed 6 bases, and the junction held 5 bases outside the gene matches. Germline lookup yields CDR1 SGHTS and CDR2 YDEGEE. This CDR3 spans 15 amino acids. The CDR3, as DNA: TGTGCCAGCAGCTTGGGACAGGGGTCGGCTCAGCCCCAGCATTTT. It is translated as CASSLGQGSAQPQHF.

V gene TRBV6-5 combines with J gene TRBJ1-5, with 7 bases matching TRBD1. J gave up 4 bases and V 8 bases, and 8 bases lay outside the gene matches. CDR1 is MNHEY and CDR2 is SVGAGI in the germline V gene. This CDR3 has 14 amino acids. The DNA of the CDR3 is TGTGCCAGCTCTCACAGGGGAGGAAATCAGCCCCAGCATTTT. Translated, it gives CASSHRGGNQPQHF.

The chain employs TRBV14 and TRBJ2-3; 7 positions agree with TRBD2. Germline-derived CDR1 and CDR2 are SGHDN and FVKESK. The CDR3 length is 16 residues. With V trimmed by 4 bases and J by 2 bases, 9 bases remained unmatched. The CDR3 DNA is TGTGCCAGCAGCCCAGCGGGGAAAAAACCCACAGATACGCAGTATTTT. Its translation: CASSPAGKKPTDTQYF.

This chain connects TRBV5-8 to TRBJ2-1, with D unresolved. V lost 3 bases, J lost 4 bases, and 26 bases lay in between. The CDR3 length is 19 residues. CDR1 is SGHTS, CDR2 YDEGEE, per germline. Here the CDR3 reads CASSSAAFPRQSLYNEQFF. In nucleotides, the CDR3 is TGTGCCAGCAGCTCGGCGGCTTTCCCGAGGCAGTCGTTGTACAATGAGCAGTTCTTC.

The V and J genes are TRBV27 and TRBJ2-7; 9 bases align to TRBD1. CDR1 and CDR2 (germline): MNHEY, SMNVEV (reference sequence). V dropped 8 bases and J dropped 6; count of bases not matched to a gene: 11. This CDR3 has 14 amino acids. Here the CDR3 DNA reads TGTGCCAGCTCACGGACAGGGGTTGTCAGCGAGCAGTACTTC. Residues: CASSRTGVVSEQYF.

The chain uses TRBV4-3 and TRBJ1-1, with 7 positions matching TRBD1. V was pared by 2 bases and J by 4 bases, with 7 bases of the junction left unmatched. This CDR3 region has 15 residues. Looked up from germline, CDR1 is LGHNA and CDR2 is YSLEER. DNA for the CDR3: TGCGCCAGCAGCCAAAATCACAGGGGAGGCACTGAAGCTTTCTTT. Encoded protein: CASSQNHRGGTEAFF.

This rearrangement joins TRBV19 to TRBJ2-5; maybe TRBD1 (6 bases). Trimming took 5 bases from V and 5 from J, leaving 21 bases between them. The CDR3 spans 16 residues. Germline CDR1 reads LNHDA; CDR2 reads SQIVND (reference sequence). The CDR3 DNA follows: TGTGCCAGTAGTGCGGACAGAAGAGGTTTTAAGGAGACCCAGTACTTC. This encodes CASSADRRGFKETQYF.

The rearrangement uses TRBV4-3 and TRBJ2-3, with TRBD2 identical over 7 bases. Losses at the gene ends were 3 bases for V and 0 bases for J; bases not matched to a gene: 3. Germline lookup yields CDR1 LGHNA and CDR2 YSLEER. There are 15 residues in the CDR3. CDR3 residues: CASSQIAGSTDTQYF. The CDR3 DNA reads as TGCGCCAGCAGCCAGATAGCGGGTAGCACAGATACGCAGTATTTT.

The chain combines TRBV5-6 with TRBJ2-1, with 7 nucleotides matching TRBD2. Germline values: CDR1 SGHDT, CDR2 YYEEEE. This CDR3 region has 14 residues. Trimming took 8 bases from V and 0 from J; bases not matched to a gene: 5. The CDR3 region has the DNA TGTGCCAGTAGCGGGTTCCTCTCCTACAATGAGCAGTTCTTC. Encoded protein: CASSGFLSYNEQFF.

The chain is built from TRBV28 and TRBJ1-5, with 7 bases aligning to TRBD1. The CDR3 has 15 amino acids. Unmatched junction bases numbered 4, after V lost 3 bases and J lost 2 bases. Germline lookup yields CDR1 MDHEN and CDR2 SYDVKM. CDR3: CASSFRGQGNQPQHF. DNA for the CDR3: TGTGCCAGCAGTTTTAGGGGGCAGGGCAATCAGCCCCAGCATTTT.

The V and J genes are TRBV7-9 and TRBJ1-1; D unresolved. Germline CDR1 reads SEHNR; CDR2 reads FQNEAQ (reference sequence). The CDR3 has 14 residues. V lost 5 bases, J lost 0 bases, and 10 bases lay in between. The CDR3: CASSESGVNTEAFF. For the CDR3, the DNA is TGTGCCAGCAGCGAGTCTGGGGTGAACACTGAAGCTTTCTTT.

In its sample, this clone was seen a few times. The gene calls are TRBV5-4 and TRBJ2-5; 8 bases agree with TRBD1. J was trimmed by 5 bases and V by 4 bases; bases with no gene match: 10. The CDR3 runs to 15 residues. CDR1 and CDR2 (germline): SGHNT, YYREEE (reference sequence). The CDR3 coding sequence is TGTGCCAGCAGCGGCGGGCAGGGGGCGCTGGAGACCCAGTACTTC. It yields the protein CASSGGQGALETQYF.

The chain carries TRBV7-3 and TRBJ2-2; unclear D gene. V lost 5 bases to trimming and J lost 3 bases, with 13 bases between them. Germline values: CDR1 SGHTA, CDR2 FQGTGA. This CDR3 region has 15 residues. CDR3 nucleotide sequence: TGTGCCAGCAGCCCCGACATGTTCCACACCGGGGAGCTGTTTTTT. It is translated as CASSPDMFHTGELFF.

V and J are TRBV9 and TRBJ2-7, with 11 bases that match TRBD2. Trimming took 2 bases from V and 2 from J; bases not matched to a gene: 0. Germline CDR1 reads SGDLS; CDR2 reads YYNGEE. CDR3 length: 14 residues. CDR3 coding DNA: TGTGCCAGCAGCGTTAGCGGGAGGGCCTACGAGCAGTACTTC. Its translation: CASSVSGRAYEQYF.

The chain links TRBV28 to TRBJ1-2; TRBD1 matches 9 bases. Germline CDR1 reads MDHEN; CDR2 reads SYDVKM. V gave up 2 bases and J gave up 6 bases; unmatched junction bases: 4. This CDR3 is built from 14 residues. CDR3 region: CASSLRWDRDGYTF. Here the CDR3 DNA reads TGTGCCAGCAGTTTAAGGTGGGACAGGGATGGCTACACCTTC.

The CDR3 spells CASSHRTSTSPQRNAYEQYF. CDR3 nucleotide sequence: TGTGCCAGCAGCCACCGCACCTCGACTAGCCCACAAAGGAATGCCTACGAGCAGTACTTC. J is TRBJ2-7 and V is TRBV4-2; 7 nucleotides line up with TRBD2. Germline V CDR1 and CDR2: LGHNA, YNFKEQ. The CDR3 length is 20 residues. After removal of 3 bases from V and 2 bases from J, the junction contained 22 bases not matched to a gene.

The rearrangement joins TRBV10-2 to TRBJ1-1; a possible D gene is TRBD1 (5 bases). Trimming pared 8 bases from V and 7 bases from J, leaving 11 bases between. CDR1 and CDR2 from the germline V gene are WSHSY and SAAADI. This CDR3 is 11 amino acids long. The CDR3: CASQLQGEAFF. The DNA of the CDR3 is TGCGCCAGCCAACTCCAGGGTGAAGCTTTCTTT.